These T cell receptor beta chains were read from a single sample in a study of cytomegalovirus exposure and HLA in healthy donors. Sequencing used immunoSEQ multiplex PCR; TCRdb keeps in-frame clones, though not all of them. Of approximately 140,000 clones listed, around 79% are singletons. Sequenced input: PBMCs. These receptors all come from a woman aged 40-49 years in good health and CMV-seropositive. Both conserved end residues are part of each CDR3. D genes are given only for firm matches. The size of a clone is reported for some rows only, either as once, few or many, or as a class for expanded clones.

cdr3_aa: CASSATGGAAFF; cdr3_nt: TGTGCCAGCAGTGCGACGGGGGGCGCAGCTTTCTTT; v_call: TRBV6-6; j_call: TRBJ1-1; clone_size: NA; d_call: NA
cdr3_aa: CASRTGTGGYEQYF; cdr3_nt: TGTGCCAGCAGGACCGGGACAGGGGGGTACGAGCAGTACTTC; v_call: TRBV28; j_call: TRBJ2-7; clone_size: NA; d_call: TRBD1
cdr3_aa: CASSLLRQGRDNEQFF; cdr3_nt: TGTGCCAGCAGCTTACTGCGACAGGGACGGGACAATGAGCAGTTCTTC; v_call: TRBV7-3; j_call: TRBJ2-1; clone_size: NA; d_call: TRBD1
cdr3_aa: CASSFVSQTSGGRADTQYF; cdr3_nt: TGTGCCAGCAGCTTCGTATCCCAGACTAGCGGGGGAAGGGCAGATACGCAGTATTTT; v_call: TRBV5-4; j_call: TRBJ2-3; clone_size: NA; d_call: TRBD2
cdr3_aa: CASSESGTGATNEKLFF; cdr3_nt: TGTGCCAGCAGTGAATCCGGAACAGGGGCAACTAATGAAAAACTGTTTTTT; v_call: TRBV25-1; j_call: TRBJ1-4; clone_size: NA; d_call: TRBD1
cdr3_aa: CASNPGQGAGGYTF; cdr3_nt: TGTGCCAGCAACCCGGGACAGGGGGCGGGAGGCTACACCTTC; v_call: TRBV6-1; j_call: TRBJ1-2; clone_size: few; d_call: TRBD1
cdr3_aa: CAIKLTGVETEAFF; cdr3_nt: TGTGCCATCAAACTGACAGGGGTGGAAACTGAAGCTTTCTTT; v_call: TRBV10-3; j_call: TRBJ1-1; clone_size: NA; d_call: TRBD1
cdr3_aa: CAIRPGDSYGYTF; cdr3_nt: TGTGCCATCAGGCCCGGGGACAGCTATGGCTACACCTTC; v_call: TRBV10-3; j_call: TRBJ1-2; clone_size: NA; d_call: TRBD1
cdr3_aa: CASSLGYRTGWPNEQFF; cdr3_nt: TGCGCCAGCAGCTTGGGGTATCGGACAGGGTGGCCCAATGAGCAGTTCTTC; v_call: TRBV5-1; j_call: TRBJ2-1; clone_size: NA; d_call: TRBD1
cdr3_aa: CASSLQGFSYTF; cdr3_nt: TGTGCCAGTAGTCTCCAGGGTTTTAGCTACACCTTC; v_call: TRBV28; j_call: TRBJ1-2; clone_size: NA; d_call: NA
cdr3_aa: CASSTGSAGGSYEQYF; cdr3_nt: TGTGCCAGCAGTACCGGGTCGGCAGGGGGCTCCTACGAGCAGTACTTC; v_call: TRBV28; j_call: TRBJ2-7; clone_size: once; d_call: TRBD1
cdr3_aa: CASHLAGTDTQYF; cdr3_nt: TGTGCCAGCCACCTAGCGGGCACAGATACGCAGTATTTT; v_call: TRBV5-6; j_call: TRBJ2-3; clone_size: NA; d_call: TRBD2
cdr3_aa: CASSSIPGQGFKLAKNIQYF; cdr3_nt: TGCGCCAGCAGCTCAATACCGGGACAGGGTTTTAAATTAGCCAAAAACATTCAGTACTTC; v_call: TRBV23-1; j_call: TRBJ2-4; clone_size: NA; d_call: TRBD1
cdr3_aa: CASSKTGTVDYNEQFF; cdr3_nt: TGCGCCAGCAGCAAGACCGGGACAGTAGACTACAATGAGCAGTTCTTC; v_call: TRBV5-1; j_call: TRBJ2-1; clone_size: NA; d_call: TRBD1
cdr3_aa: CASSPIGQVYEQYF; cdr3_nt: TGTGCCAGCAGCCCAATTGGACAGGTCTACGAGCAGTACTTC; v_call: TRBV7-9; j_call: TRBJ2-7; clone_size: NA; d_call: TRBD1
cdr3_aa: CASSTDRFGTDTQYF; cdr3_nt: TGTGCCAGCAGTACTGACAGGTTTGGCACAGATACGCAGTATTTT; v_call: TRBV6-5; j_call: TRBJ2-3; clone_size: NA; d_call: NA
cdr3_aa: CASSPLSGGRETQYF; cdr3_nt: TGTGCCAGCAGTCCATTGAGCGGGGGGCGGGAGACCCAGTACTTC; v_call: TRBV2; j_call: TRBJ2-5; clone_size: few; d_call: TRBD2
cdr3_aa: CAWDRGNQETQYF; cdr3_nt: TGTGCCTGGGACAGGGGAAACCAAGAGACCCAGTACTTC; v_call: TRBV30; j_call: TRBJ2-5; clone_size: NA; d_call: TRBD1
cdr3_aa: CASSYRDRVTEAFF; cdr3_nt: TGTGCCAGCAGCTACCGGGATCGGGTCACTGAAGCTTTCTTT; v_call: TRBV13; j_call: TRBJ1-1; clone_size: few; d_call: NA
cdr3_aa: CASSSAEIAGDTDTQYF; cdr3_nt: TGTGCCAGCAGCTCTGCTGAAATAGCGGGGGACACAGATACGCAGTATTTT; v_call: TRBV7-9; j_call: TRBJ2-3; clone_size: NA; d_call: TRBD2
cdr3_aa: CASTVNTEAFF; cdr3_nt: TGTGCCAGCACCGTGAACACTGAAGCTTTCTTT; v_call: TRBV6-6; j_call: TRBJ1-1; clone_size: NA; d_call: NA
cdr3_aa: CASSRLAGINTGELFF; cdr3_nt: TGTGCCAGCAGCCGATTAGCGGGAATTAACACCGGGGAGCTGTTTTTT; v_call: TRBV5-6; j_call: TRBJ2-2; clone_size: once; d_call: TRBD2
cdr3_aa: CASSFMQGGIEQYF; cdr3_nt: TGTGCCAGCAGCTTCATGCAGGGAGGGATTGAGCAGTACTTC; v_call: TRBV5-6; j_call: TRBJ2-7; clone_size: NA; d_call: TRBD2
cdr3_aa: CASSVTAAGEQYF; cdr3_nt: TGCGCCAGCAGCGTCACAGCGGCCGGGGAGCAGTACTTC; v_call: TRBV10-1; j_call: TRBJ2-7; clone_size: NA; d_call: NA
cdr3_aa: CASSYGGASQPQHF; cdr3_nt: TGTGCCAGCAGTTATGGCGGGGCGAGTCAGCCCCAGCATTTT; v_call: TRBV6-7; j_call: TRBJ1-5; clone_size: NA; d_call: NA
cdr3_aa: CASSFYRGVDEQYF; cdr3_nt: TGTGCCAGCAGCTTTTACAGGGGCGTCGACGAGCAGTACTTC; v_call: TRBV11-1; j_call: TRBJ2-7; clone_size: NA; d_call: TRBD1
cdr3_aa: CASKRVTGIYEQYF; cdr3_nt: TGTGCCAGCAAAAGGGTTACAGGGATCTACGAGCAGTACTTC; v_call: TRBV6-5; j_call: TRBJ2-7; clone_size: NA; d_call: NA
cdr3_aa: CASSVGGGITGNTIYF; cdr3_nt: TGTGCCAGCAGCGTAGGGGGAGGCATCACTGGAAACACCATATATTTT; v_call: TRBV9; j_call: TRBJ1-3; clone_size: NA; d_call: NA
cdr3_aa: CASSQEGQRQETQYF; cdr3_nt: TGCGCCAGCAGCCAAGAGGGGCAGAGACAAGAGACCCAGTACTTC; v_call: TRBV4-1; j_call: TRBJ2-5; clone_size: NA; d_call: NA
cdr3_aa: CSAPDSDTEAFF; cdr3_nt: TGCAGCGCTCCGGACAGCGACACTGAAGCTTTCTTT; v_call: TRBV29-1; j_call: TRBJ1-1; clone_size: once; d_call: NA
cdr3_aa: CASSYSEGNTQYF; cdr3_nt: TGTGCCAGCAGTTACTCAGAGGGAAATACGCAGTATTTT; v_call: TRBV6-6; j_call: TRBJ2-3; clone_size: NA; d_call: NA
cdr3_aa: CASSLGGTAKGHEQYF; cdr3_nt: TGTGCCAGCAGTTTAGGGGGGACGGCGAAGGGCCACGAGCAGTACTTC; v_call: TRBV28; j_call: TRBJ2-7; clone_size: NA; d_call: NA
cdr3_aa: CASSDEGGAPETQYF; cdr3_nt: TGTGCCAGCAGTGATGAGGGGGGGGCCCCAGAGACCCAGTACTTC; v_call: TRBV2; j_call: TRBJ2-5; clone_size: NA; d_call: NA
cdr3_aa: CASSPEALAHYEQYF; cdr3_nt: TGTGCCAGCAGCCCAGAGGCACTAGCGCACTACGAGCAGTACTTC; v_call: TRBV9; j_call: TRBJ2-7; clone_size: NA; d_call: TRBD2
cdr3_aa: CATRQGGDSPLHF; cdr3_nt: TGTGCCACGAGACAGGGAGGTGATTCACCCCTCCACTTT; v_call: TRBV6-6; j_call: TRBJ1-6; clone_size: NA; d_call: TRBD1
cdr3_aa: CASSRTGQGAREQYF; cdr3_nt: TGTGCCAGCTCACGCACGGGACAGGGGGCGCGTGAGCAGTACTTC; v_call: TRBV18; j_call: TRBJ2-7; clone_size: few; d_call: TRBD1
cdr3_aa: CASSFRGGGSYEQYF; cdr3_nt: TGTGCCAGCAGCTTCCGCGGGGGGGGGTCCTACGAGCAGTACTTC; v_call: TRBV5-4; j_call: TRBJ2-7; clone_size: NA; d_call: TRBD2
cdr3_aa: CASSRGTAPAYEQYF; cdr3_nt: TGTGCCAGCAGTAGGGGGACAGCCCCAGCCTACGAGCAGTACTTC; v_call: TRBV28; j_call: TRBJ2-7; clone_size: NA; d_call: TRBD1
cdr3_aa: CASSPDGLLSYEQYF; cdr3_nt: TGTGCCAGCAGCCCGGACGGACTACTCTCCTACGAGCAGTACTTC; v_call: TRBV2; j_call: TRBJ2-7; clone_size: NA; d_call: NA
cdr3_aa: CASSWDRILTYSPLHF; cdr3_nt: TGTGCCAGCAGTTGGGACAGAATCTTAACTTACTCACCCCTCCACTTT; v_call: TRBV2; j_call: TRBJ1-6; clone_size: few; d_call: TRBD1
cdr3_aa: CASSLDRGGKLFF; cdr3_nt: TGTGCCAGTAGTCTCGACAGGGGTGGAAAACTGTTTTTT; v_call: TRBV19; j_call: TRBJ1-4; clone_size: NA; d_call: TRBD1
cdr3_aa: CASIEDYSGNTIYF; cdr3_nt: TGTGCCAGCATTGAGGACTACTCTGGAAACACCATATATTTT; v_call: TRBV28; j_call: TRBJ1-3; clone_size: NA; d_call: NA
cdr3_aa: CASSAVTMAF; cdr3_nt: TGTGCCAGTAGTGCGGTAACTATGGCCTTC; v_call: TRBV19; j_call: TRBJ1-2; clone_size: NA; d_call: NA
cdr3_aa: CAWREIGTGELFF; cdr3_nt: TGTGCCTGGCGCGAGATCGGGACCGGGGAGCTGTTTTTT; v_call: TRBV30; j_call: TRBJ2-2; clone_size: NA; d_call: NA
cdr3_aa: CASSLIGLAKNIQYF; cdr3_nt: TGTGCCAGCAGTTTAATCGGTCTAGCCAAAAACATTCAGTACTTC; v_call: TRBV28; j_call: TRBJ2-4; clone_size: NA; d_call: NA
cdr3_aa: CASSLTSDRGSGYTF; cdr3_nt: TGTGCCAGCTCCCTTACATCGGATCGGGGGAGCGGCTACACCTTC; v_call: TRBV18; j_call: TRBJ1-2; clone_size: NA; d_call: NA
cdr3_aa: CASSRTSGGLEQYF; cdr3_nt: TGTGCCAGCAGCCGAACTAGCGGGGGGTTAGAGCAGTACTTC; v_call: TRBV6-5; j_call: TRBJ2-5; clone_size: NA; d_call: TRBD2
cdr3_aa: CASSQERYEATPEFF; cdr3_nt: TGCGCCAGCAGCCAAGAGAGGTATGAGGCCACTCCGGAGTTCTTC; v_call: TRBV4-1; j_call: TRBJ2-1; clone_size: NA; d_call: NA
cdr3_aa: CASSRQGSTEAFF; cdr3_nt: TGTGCCAGCAGCAGACAGGGGAGCACTGAAGCTTTCTTT; v_call: TRBV6-5; j_call: TRBJ1-1; clone_size: NA; d_call: TRBD1
cdr3_aa: CASSRGQGSNYGYTF; cdr3_nt: TGTGCCAGTAGTCGCGGACAGGGATCAAACTATGGCTACACCTTC; v_call: TRBV19; j_call: TRBJ1-2; clone_size: NA; d_call: TRBD1
cdr3_aa: CASSEEEGSPLHF; cdr3_nt: TGTGCCAGCAGTGAGGAGGAGGGTTCACCCCTCCACTTT; v_call: TRBV6-4; j_call: TRBJ1-6; clone_size: few; d_call: NA
cdr3_aa: CASSEGWGGSSEAFF; cdr3_nt: TGTGCCAGCAGTGAAGGGTGGGGGGGCTCCTCTGAAGCTTTCTTT; v_call: TRBV6-1; j_call: TRBJ1-1; clone_size: NA; d_call: NA
cdr3_aa: CASSQVAGTYEQYF; cdr3_nt: TGTGCCAGCAGCCAGGTAGCGGGGACCTACGAGCAGTACTTC; v_call: TRBV4-2; j_call: TRBJ2-7; clone_size: once; d_call: TRBD2
cdr3_aa: CASSRLAGATYEQYF; cdr3_nt: TGCGCCAGCAGCCGCCTTGCGGGGGCAACCTACGAGCAGTACTTC; v_call: TRBV4-1; j_call: TRBJ2-7; clone_size: NA; d_call: NA
cdr3_aa: CASTSLPTGWGELFF; cdr3_nt: TGTGCCAGCACATCTCTCCCGACAGGGTGGGGGGAGCTGTTTTTT; v_call: TRBV6-1; j_call: TRBJ2-2; clone_size: NA; d_call: TRBD1
cdr3_aa: CASSLGTAGALTDTQYF; cdr3_nt: TGTGCCAGCAGCTTGGGTACGGCGGGGGCCCTCACAGATACGCAGTATTTT; v_call: TRBV5-4; j_call: TRBJ2-3; clone_size: NA; d_call: NA